This TCR beta chain originates from a study of CD8+ T cells in alopecia areata. General study points: Between patients, shared TCR sequences were less clear than in mice. This was possibly due in part to HLA diversity in the patient population.

The CDR3 has 15 amino acids. Per germline, CDR1 NNHNN and CDR2 SYGAGS (reference sequence). After isolation, RNA underwent reverse transcription to generate cDNA as the sequencing template. The data were produced by immunoSEQ multiplex PCR, yet TCRdb's version contains in-frame clones alone and is incomplete. Recorded here are about 270,000 clones, none singletons. Sorting relied on CD4, CD8alpha, NKG2D, NKG2ACE and other markers applied to pooled cutaneous lymph node cells. For this clone: The antigen is undetermined. Gene names follow the mouse nomenclature. Read sequence stops 4 residues before the CDR3 end, and the germline J gene provides the missing end.

Sequencing input: CD4+ T cells sorted from a lymph node. The J gene is TRBJ2-1, the V gene TRBV13-2; D is perhaps TRBD1 (6 bases). The source of this sequence is a C3H/HeJ mouse with alopecia areata. MHC haplotype: H2-k. CDR3 bases read: TGTGCCAGCGGTGATGCCAGGGAGGGGGAGGCT. This encodes CASGDAREGEA. The complete CDR3 sequence is CASGDAREGEAEQFF.